The present entry profiles one T cell receptor beta chain with its context. The antigen is unknown. This sample was taken from a study of T cell responses to AZD1222 COVID-19 vaccine. Across the whole study: Investigators merged groups given second doses at roughly 4 or roughly 12 weeks.

The data were produced by immunoSEQ multiplex PCR, yet TCRdb's version contains in-frame clones alone and is incomplete. The sample records 90,000 to 110,000 clones, around 90% being singletons. Germline V gives CDR1 SGHTA, CDR2 FQGNSA. This CDR3 comprises 14 residues. The V and J ends lost 1 base and 7 bases respectively, with 10 bases between them. General study points: Donor demographics were predominantly white British with a female majority; clonal diversity may be underestimated.

The TCR originated in an adult in good health. The source material was peripheral blood, sampled on day 0 of AZD1222 vaccination. This chain links TRBV7-2 with TRBJ1-4; the D gene is possibly TRBD1 (6 bases). As DNA, the CDR3 is TGTGCCAGCAGCTTAGGGGGGCGGCGTGAAAAACTGTTTTTT. Protein product: CASSLGGRREKLFF.